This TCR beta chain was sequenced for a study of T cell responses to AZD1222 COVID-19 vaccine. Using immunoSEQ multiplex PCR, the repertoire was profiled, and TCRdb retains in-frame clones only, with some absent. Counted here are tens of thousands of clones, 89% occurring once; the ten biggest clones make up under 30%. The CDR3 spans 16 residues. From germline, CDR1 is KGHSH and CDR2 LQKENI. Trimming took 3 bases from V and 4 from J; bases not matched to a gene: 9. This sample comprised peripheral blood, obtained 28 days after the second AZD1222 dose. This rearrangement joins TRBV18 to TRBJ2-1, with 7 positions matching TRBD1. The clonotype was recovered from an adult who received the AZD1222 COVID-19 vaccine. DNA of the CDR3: TGTGCCAGCTCACCCCAGGGGGTCGAGGTTTACAATGAGCAGTTCTTC. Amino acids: CASSPQGVEVYNEQFF.